Only one count was recorded for the clone carrying this TCR beta chain. Its target is unknown. The method was immunoSEQ multiplex PCR; TCRdb's version includes in-frame clones alone and lacks a portion of them. The sample lists millions of clones, more than 85% occurring once. CD45RO-negative, CCR7-positively selected cells formed the naive CD8 fraction, excluding terminally differentiated effector memory CD45RA+ cells. Germline loops: CDR1 LNHNV, CDR2 YYDKDF (reference sequence). V was shortened by 3 bases and J by 3 bases, with 14 bases between the two germline ends. The CDR3 sequence is 16 residues long. The sample belongs to a study of shared clonotypes between healthy human individuals. For the study at large: Two women and a few men aged 18 to 49 made up the donors.

Overall study results and limits: Read depth was anticipated to influence clonotype sharing among donors. For sorted subsets, rarefaction showed incomplete sequencing despite large depth.

The sequencing input was naive CD8+ T cells from PBMCs. This rearrangement joins TRBV15 to TRBJ2-2; the D gene is possibly TRBD1 (5 bases). The TCR originated in a man aged 18 to 29 in good health. Some clones in this sample may be carry-over from other donors' samples. The CDR3 DNA reads as TGTGCCACCAGCAGGGGCCTAGGGGTTGACACCGGGGAGCTGTTTTTT. It is translated as CATSRGLGVDTGELFF.